This T cell receptor (beta chain) was captured by sequencing in a study of Ad26.COV2.S vaccination and SARS-CoV-2 variants. Turning to this clone: What it recognizes is unknown.

Findings and limits, study-wide: Breadth measured for non-spike TCRs was similar across vaccine and placebo recipients.

Generated by immunoSEQ multiplex PCR, the TCRdb table keeps only in-frame clones and is missing some. The sample holds some 410,000 clones, around 93% seen once. Germline assignment: CDR1 MNHEY and CDR2 SMNVEV (reference sequence). V lost 4 bases to trimming and J lost 4 bases, with 5 bases between them. CDR3 length: 12 residues. Stated treatment: about 20 received Ad26.COV2.S at low or high dose, single or two shots; five or six received placebo; per-sample allocation not given. Following the first vaccine or placebo injection, samples were taken on day 63. This chain connects TRBV27 to TRBJ1-3; D is uncertain. This material consisted of peripheral blood, taken in a trial of Ad26.COV2.S vaccine versus placebo. The origin of this receptor is a person aged 18-60 years who received the Ad26.COV2.S COVID-19 vaccine or a placebo. Here the CDR3 DNA reads TGTGCCAGCAGTTCCCCAGGAAACACCATATATTTT. It encodes CASSSPGNTIYF.